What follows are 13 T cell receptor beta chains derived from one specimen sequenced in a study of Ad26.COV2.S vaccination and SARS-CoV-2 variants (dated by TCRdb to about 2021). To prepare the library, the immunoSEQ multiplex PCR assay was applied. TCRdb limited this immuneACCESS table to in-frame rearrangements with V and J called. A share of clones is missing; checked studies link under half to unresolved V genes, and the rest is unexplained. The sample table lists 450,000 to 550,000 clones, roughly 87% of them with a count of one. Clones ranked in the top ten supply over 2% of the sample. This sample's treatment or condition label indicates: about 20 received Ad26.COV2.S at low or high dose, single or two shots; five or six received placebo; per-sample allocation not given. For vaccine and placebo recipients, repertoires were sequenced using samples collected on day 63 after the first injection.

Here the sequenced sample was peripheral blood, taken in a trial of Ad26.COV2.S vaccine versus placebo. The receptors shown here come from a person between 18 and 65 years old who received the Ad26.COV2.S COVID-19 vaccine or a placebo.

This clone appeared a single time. This CDR3 is CASSFLAGANYGYTF. CDR3 DNA sequence: TGCGCCAGCAGCTTTTTGGCGGGAGCTAACTATGGCTACACCTTC. The chain is built from TRBV5-1 and TRBJ1-2; D unclear. The CDR3 has 15 residues. Germline lookup yields CDR1 SGHRS and CDR2 YFSETQ. V was cut by 2 bases and J by 0 bases, with 11 bases left in between.

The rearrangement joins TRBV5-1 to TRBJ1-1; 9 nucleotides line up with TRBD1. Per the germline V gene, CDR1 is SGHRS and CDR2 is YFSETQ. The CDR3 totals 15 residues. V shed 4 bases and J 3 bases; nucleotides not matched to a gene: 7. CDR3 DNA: TGCGCCAGCAGCCTATTACAGGGGGCGGACACTGAAGCTTTCTTT. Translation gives CASSLLQGADTEAFF.

The CDR3 DNA follows: TGTGCCAGCTCACCTATGGGGGGCTCGAAGCAGTATTTT. Translating gives CASSPMGGSKQYF. The gene calls are TRBV18 and TRBJ2-3; perhaps D is TRBD1 or TRBD2 (6 bases each). The CDR3 is 13 amino acids. Trimming cost V 3 bases and J 11 bases, with 15 bases left between them. The germline CDR1 and CDR2 sequences are KGHSH and LQKENI.

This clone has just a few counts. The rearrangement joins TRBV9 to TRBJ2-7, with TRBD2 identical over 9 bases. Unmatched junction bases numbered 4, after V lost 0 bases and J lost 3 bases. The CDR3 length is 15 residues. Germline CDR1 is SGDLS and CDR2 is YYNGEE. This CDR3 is CASSVGAGGHYEQYF. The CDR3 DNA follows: TGTGCCAGCAGCGTAGGAGCGGGGGGCCACTACGAGCAGTACTTC.

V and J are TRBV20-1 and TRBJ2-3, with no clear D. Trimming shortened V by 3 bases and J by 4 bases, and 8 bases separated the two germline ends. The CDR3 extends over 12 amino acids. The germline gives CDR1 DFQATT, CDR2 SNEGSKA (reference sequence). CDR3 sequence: CSASASSDTQYF. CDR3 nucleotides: TGCAGTGCTAGTGCCTCATCAGATACGCAGTATTTT.

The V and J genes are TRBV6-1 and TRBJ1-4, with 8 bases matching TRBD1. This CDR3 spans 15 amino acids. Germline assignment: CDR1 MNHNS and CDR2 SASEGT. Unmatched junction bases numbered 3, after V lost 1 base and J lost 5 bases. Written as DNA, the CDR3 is TGTGCCAGCAGTGAAGGCAGGGGGCAAAATGAAAAACTGTTTTTT. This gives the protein CASSEGRGQNEKLFF.

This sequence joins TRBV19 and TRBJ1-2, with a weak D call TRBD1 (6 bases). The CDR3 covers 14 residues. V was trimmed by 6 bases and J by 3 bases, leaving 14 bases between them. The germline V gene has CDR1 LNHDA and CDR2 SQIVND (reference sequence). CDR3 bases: TGTGCCAGTAGAGGGGGAGACAGGTACTATGGCTACACCTTC. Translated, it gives CASRGGDRYYGYTF.

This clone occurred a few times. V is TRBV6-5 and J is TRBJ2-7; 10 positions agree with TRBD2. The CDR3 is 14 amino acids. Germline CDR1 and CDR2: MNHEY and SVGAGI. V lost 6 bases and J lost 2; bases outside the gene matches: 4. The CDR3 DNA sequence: TGTGCCAGCAGACTAGCGGGGACCACCTACGAGCAGTACTTC. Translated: CASRLAGTTYEQYF.

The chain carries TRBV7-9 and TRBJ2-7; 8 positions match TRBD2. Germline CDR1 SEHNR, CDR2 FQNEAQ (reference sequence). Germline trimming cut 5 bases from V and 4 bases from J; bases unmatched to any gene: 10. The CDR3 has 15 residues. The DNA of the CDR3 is TGTGCCAGCAGCCCGGGGGGGGCGGAAACTTACGAGCAGTACTTC. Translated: CASSPGGAETYEQYF.

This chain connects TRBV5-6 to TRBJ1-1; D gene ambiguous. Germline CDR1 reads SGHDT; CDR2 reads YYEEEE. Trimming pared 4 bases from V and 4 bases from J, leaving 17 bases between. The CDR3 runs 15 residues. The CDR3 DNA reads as TGTGCCAGCAGCCCGGTGGACGGAAGGGTCACTGAAGCTTTCTTT. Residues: CASSPVDGRVTEAFF.

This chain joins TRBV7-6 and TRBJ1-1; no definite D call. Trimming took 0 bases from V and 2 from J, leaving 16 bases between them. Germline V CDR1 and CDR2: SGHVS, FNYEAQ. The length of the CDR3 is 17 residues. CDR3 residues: CASSLAPREVFNTEAFF. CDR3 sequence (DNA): TGTGCCAGCAGCTTAGCCCCACGGGAGGTATTCAACACTGAAGCTTTCTTT. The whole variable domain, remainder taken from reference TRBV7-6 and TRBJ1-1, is GAGVSQSPRYKVTKRGQDVALRCDPISGHVSLYWYRQALGQGPEFLTYFNYEAQQDKSGLPNDRFSAERPEGSISTLTIQRTEQRDSAMYRCASSLAPREVFNTEAFFGQGTRLTVV.

The CDR3 sequence: CARTGQSPLHF. CDR3 sequence (DNA): TGCGCCAGGACAGGGCAATCACCCCTCCACTTT. The rearrangement uses TRBV23-1 and TRBJ1-6; 7 nucleotides agree with TRBD1. TRBV23-1 belongs to the ORF category, with a function that is uncertain. V lost 9 bases to trimming and J lost 10 bases; unmatched junction nucleotides: 3. The CDR3 spans 11 residues.

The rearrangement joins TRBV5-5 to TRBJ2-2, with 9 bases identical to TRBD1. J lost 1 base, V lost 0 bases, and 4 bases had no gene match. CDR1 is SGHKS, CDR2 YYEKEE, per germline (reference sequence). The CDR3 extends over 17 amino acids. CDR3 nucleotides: TGTGCCAGCAGCTTGGAGAGGGGACAGGGGAACACCGGGGAGCTGTTTTTT. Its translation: CASSLERGQGNTGELFF.